The T cell receptor beta chain under discussion was sequenced for a study of control samples from healthy donors and cancer patients. Between the trimmed V and J ends, which lost 2 bases and 3 bases, there was a span of 9 bases. This CDR3 comprises 14 residues. The germline CDR1 and CDR2 sequences are SGHTA and FQGNSA. This clone was recorded once. Profiled with immunoSEQ multiplex PCR; TCRdb holds only in-frame clones, not every one. The table lists about 100,000 clones, roughly 94% of them singletons. The source of this sequence is a woman aged 18-30 years in good health. This chain uses TRBV7-2 with TRBJ2-3, with unresolved D. Source material: blood. The CDR3: CASSLFPGTDTQYF. CDR3 DNA sequence: TGTGCCAGCAGCTTATTCCCCGGGACAGATACGCAGTATTTT.